Listed here are 21 T cell receptor beta chains from one sample, sequenced in a study of T cells after yellow fever vaccination. TCRdb called the 5' RACE reads again in MiXCR, with one record for every CDR3 protein. The sample records hundreds of thousands of distinct CDR3 sequences, about 19% being singletons. This sample comprised PBMCs, obtained before the yellow fever booster vaccination. Source of these receptors: a man aged 18 to 35 who received the YFV17D yellow fever vaccine.

The chain combines TRBV27 with TRBJ2-7, with D possibly matching TRBD2 (7 bases). The CDR3 runs to 13 residues. V lost 5 bases to trimming and J lost 6 bases, with 14 bases between them. Germline values: CDR1 MNHEY, CDR2 SMNVEV (reference sequence). Here the CDR3 DNA reads TGTGCCAGCAGTGTTGGGGGGGCGGTCGAGCAGTACTTC. It codes for CASSVGGAVEQYF.

This rearrangement joins TRBV6-1 to TRBJ2-1; 8 bases line up with TRBD1. The CDR3 consists of 14 residues. With V trimmed by 8 bases and J by 3 bases, 6 bases remained unmatched. Germline CDR1 and CDR2: MNHNS and SASEGT. CDR3 bases: TGTGCCAGCGGTCGGGACAGGATCTACAATGAGCAGTTCTTC. It yields the protein CASGRDRIYNEQFF.

The chain carries TRBV7-6 and TRBJ2-3; the match to TRBD1 covers 8 bases. After removal of 4 bases from V and 5 bases from J, the junction contained 8 bases not matched to a gene. Germline V gene lookup returns CDR1 SGHVS and CDR2 FNYEAQ. The CDR3 contains 15 residues. In DNA, the CDR3 is TGTGCCAGCAGCTCCGTACCCGACAGGGGAGATACGCAGTATTTT. Encoded protein: CASSSVPDRGDTQYF.

The gene calls are TRBV11-1 and TRBJ1-5; D gene unclear. The CDR3 spans 15 residues. The V end was cut by 4 bases, the J end by 3 bases, with 13 bases between. Germline V CDR1 and CDR2: SGHAT, FQDESV (reference sequence). The CDR3 region has the DNA TGTGCCAGCAGCTCTCTCGGAGGGAACAATCAGCCCCAGCATTTT. Translating it yields CASSSLGGNNQPQHF.

V gene TRBV7-2 combines with J gene TRBJ2-2; 9 bases align to TRBD2. V lost 3 bases, J lost 4 bases, and 3 bases stayed unmatched. This CDR3 has 15 amino acids. Germline CDR1 is SGHTA and CDR2 is FQGNSA. CDR3 coding DNA: TGTGCCAGCAGCTTTGGTAGCGGGGGCACCGGGGAGCTGTTTTTT. Translation: CASSFGSGGTGELFF.

This chain connects TRBV6-2 or TRBV6-3 to TRBJ2-7, with 7 bases matching TRBD1. V dropped 4 bases and J dropped 8; count of bases not matched to a gene: 2. In germline, CDR1 is MNHEY, CDR2 SVGEGT. CDR3 length: 11 amino acids. Here the CDR3 reads CASSSGQKQYV. DNA for the CDR3: TGTGCCAGCAGTTCGGGACAGAAGCAGTACGTC.

This clonotype was detected only a few times. The chain employs TRBV7-2 and TRBJ2-5; D is undetermined. The CDR3 runs to 14 residues. The V end was cut by 1 base, the J end by 4 bases, with 10 bases between. The germline CDR1 and CDR2 sequences are SGHTA and FQGNSA. The CDR3: CASSLEVVRETQYF. CDR3 sequence (DNA): TGTGCCAGCAGCTTAGAGGTGGTGAGAGAGACCCAGTACTTC.

This clonotype was detected ten times or more. V and J are TRBV4-2 and TRBJ2-1; the D call may be TRBD1 or TRBD2 (5 bases each). V lost 4 bases and J 0 bases, leaving 10 bases between the germline ends. CDR1 and CDR2 (germline): LGHNA, YNFKEQ. The length of the CDR3 is 15 residues. This CDR3 is CASSLGASSYNEQFF. Written as DNA, the CDR3 is TGTGCCAGCAGCCTCGGGGCGAGCTCCTACAATGAGCAGTTCTTC.

This clonotype was seen only a few times. CDR3 DNA: TGTGCCAGCAGTCCGATTGACAGAGATCAGCCCCAGCATTTT. This encodes CASSPIDRDQPQHF. The chain carries TRBV12-3 or TRBV12-4 and TRBJ1-5; possible D gene TRBD1, 5 bases. The CDR3 consists of 14 residues. Between the trimmed V and J ends, which lost 5 bases and 5 bases, there was a span of 13 bases.

This clonotype appeared a few times. The rearrangement joins TRBV5-1 to TRBJ1-2; D is unresolved. CDR1 and CDR2 (germline): SGHRS, YFSETQ. Trimming removed 6 bases at V and 4 bases at J, with 19 bases between. There are 15 residues in the CDR3. The CDR3 protein is CASTLEASGGYGYTF. The CDR3 DNA is TGCGCCAGCACCCTGGAGGCCTCGGGCGGCTATGGCTACACCTTC.

The table lists this clonotype with a count of one. This chain links TRBV6-2 or TRBV6-3 with TRBJ2-2, with 12 bases lining up with TRBD1. Unmatched junction bases numbered 10, after V lost 5 bases and J lost 3 bases. Germline CDR1 and CDR2: MNHEY and SVGEGT. The CDR3 consists of 18 residues. The CDR3 DNA follows: TGTGCCAGCAGTGGCCGGGACAGGGGGCTTGTTGACACCGGGGAGCTGTTTTTT. Protein product: CASSGRDRGLVDTGELFF.

This clonotype came up a few times. The gene calls are TRBV5-5 and TRBJ2-2, with 9 bases matching TRBD1. Germline CDR1 and CDR2: SGHKS and YYEKEE (reference sequence). Trimming at V came to 4 bases and at J to 6 bases, leaving 10 bases not matched to a gene. CDR3 length equals 16 residues. The CDR3 DNA follows: TGTGCCAGCAGCATTGGACAGGGGAGTTCCTCCGGGGAGCTGTTTTTT. Amino acids: CASSIGQGSSSGELFF.

The rearrangement links TRBV6-5 to TRBJ2-3; tentatively, D is TRBD2 (5 bases). The V end was cut by 9 bases, the J end by 4 bases, with 8 bases between. The CDR3 extends over 11 amino acids. CDR1 and CDR2 (germline): MNHEY, SVGAGI. The CDR3 nucleotides read TGTGCCAGTTCGGAGGCAGATACGCAGTATTTT. As protein: CASSEADTQYF.

This rearrangement joins TRBV12-2 to TRBJ2-2; the table calls TRBD1, which could not be checked here. TRBV12-2 is designated a pseudogene. The CDR3 loop spans 18 amino acids. The CDR3 DNA reads as TGTGCAAGTCGCCGCGGGGGTGGGTGTTTCTCGAACACCGGGGAGCTGTTTTTT. Translating gives CASRRGGGCFSNTGELFF.

This clonotype was seen a few times. V and J are TRBV12-3 or TRBV12-4 and TRBJ2-5; no firm D call. V dropped 3 bases and J dropped 7 bases, with 9 bases sitting between them. This CDR3 spans 12 amino acids. CDR3 region: CASSFWEGTQYF. The CDR3 bases are TGTGCCAGCAGTTTCTGGGAAGGGACCCAGTACTTC.

This chain uses TRBV7-6 with TRBJ2-2; D is ambiguous. Germline V CDR1 and CDR2: SGHVS, FNYEAQ. The CDR3 contains 10 residues. V lost 7 bases and J lost 12, with 9 bases in between. CDR3 nucleotide sequence: TGTGCCAGCATAAAAGCTAAGCTGTTTTTT. Amino acids: CASIKAKLFF.

Only a few counts were recorded for this clonotype. The chain carries TRBV11-2 and TRBJ2-3; 12 bases fit TRBD2. CDR1 and CDR2 (germline): SGHAT, FQNNGV. V was pared by 1 base and J by 9 bases, with 14 bases of the junction left unmatched. This CDR3 is 18 amino acids long. CDR3 residues: CASSLVGTSGPPRGTQYF. The CDR3, as DNA: TGTGCCAGCAGCTTAGTCGGGACTAGCGGGCCCCCGCGGGGCACGCAGTATTTT. Complete variable domain (other parts from reference TRBV11-2 and TRBJ2-3): EAGVAQSPRYKIIEKRQSVAFWCNPISGHATLYWYQQILGQGPKLLIQFQNNGVVDDSQLPKDRFSAERLKGVDSTLKIQPAKLEDSAVYLCASSLVGTSGPPRGTQYFGPGTRLTVL.

At least ten counts were recorded for this clonotype. The genes are TRBV7-2 and TRBJ2-1, with D maybe TRBD1 (6 bases). V was cut by 2 bases and J by 7 bases, with 6 bases left in between. Germline CDR1 and CDR2: SGHTA and FQGNSA. The CDR3 sequence is 12 residues long. CDR3 nucleotide sequence: TGTGCCAGCAGCTTAAGGGGGAATGAGCAGTTCTTC. Translated: CASSLRGNEQFF.

The V and J genes are TRBV6-5 and TRBJ2-3; D could derive from TRBD1 or TRBD2 (5 bases each). There are 14 residues in the CDR3. The ends were cut back, 6 bases at V and 3 bases at J, with 13 bases in the middle. Per germline, CDR1 MNHEY and CDR2 SVGAGI. CDR3 nucleotide sequence: TGTGCCAGCAGGCGAGGGGCGGCGACAGATACGCAGTATTTT. Its translation is CASRRGAATDTQYF.

The chain employs TRBV24-1 and TRBJ2-5; either TRBD1 or TRBD2 may supply D (5 bases each). The CDR3 is 16 amino acids. V lost 5 bases to trimming and J lost 3 bases, with 18 bases between them. Germline CDR1 reads KGHDR; CDR2 reads SFDVKD. The CDR3 here is CATSVRPPGAEETQYF. The DNA for the CDR3 is TGTGCCACCAGTGTACGTCCCCCCGGGGCGGAAGAGACCCAGTACTTC.

This clonotype was counted a few times. This may come from a read error, since a much larger clone is one base off. The chain has TRBV2 and TRBJ2-4; possible D gene TRBD1, 7 bases. The J call is doubtful: the DNA matches TRBJ2-1 better. This CDR3 region has 13 residues. Per germline, CDR1 SNHLY and CDR2 FYNNEI. The CDR3 DNA reads as TGTGCCAGCGGGCTGGCAGGGGGGAACATTCAGTTCTTC. Protein: CASGLAGGNIQFF.